This T cell receptor beta chain was captured by sequencing in a study of blood T cell repertoires in COVID-19. Sequencing was performed with immunoSEQ multiplex PCR; in TCRdb, only in-frame clones are kept and a portion is missing. In the table there are 100,000 to 150,000 clones, 85% of which are singletons. CDR1 is LNHDA, CDR2 SQIVND, per germline (reference sequence). This CDR3 has 15 residues. V gave up 5 bases and J gave up 4 bases; unmatched junction bases: 10. The origin of this receptor is an elderly man with active or convalescent COVID-19. The genes are TRBV19 and TRBJ1-1; TRBD1 matches at 7 bases. Sequencing input: peripheral blood. The CDR3 loop reads CASSYSPAGGTEAFF. The CDR3 DNA is TGTGCCAGTAGTTATTCCCCCGCAGGGGGCACTGAAGCTTTCTTT.